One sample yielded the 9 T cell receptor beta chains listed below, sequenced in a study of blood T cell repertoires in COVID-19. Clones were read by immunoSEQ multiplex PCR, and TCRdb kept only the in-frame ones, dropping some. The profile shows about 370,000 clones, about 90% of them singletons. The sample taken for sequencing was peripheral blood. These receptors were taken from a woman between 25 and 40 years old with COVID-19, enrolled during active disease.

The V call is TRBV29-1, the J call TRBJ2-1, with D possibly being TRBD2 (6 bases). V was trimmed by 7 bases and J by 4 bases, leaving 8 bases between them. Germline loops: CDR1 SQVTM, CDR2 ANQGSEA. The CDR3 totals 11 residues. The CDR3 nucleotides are TGCAGCGCGACTAGGTACAATGAGCAGTTCTTC. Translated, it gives CSATRYNEQFF.

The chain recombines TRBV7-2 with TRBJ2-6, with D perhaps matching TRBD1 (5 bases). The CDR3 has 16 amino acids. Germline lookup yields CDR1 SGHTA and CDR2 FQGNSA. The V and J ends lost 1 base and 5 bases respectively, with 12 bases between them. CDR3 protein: CASSLGWGHRANVLTF. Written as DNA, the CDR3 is TGTGCCAGCAGCTTAGGTTGGGGCCATCGGGCCAACGTCCTGACTTTC.

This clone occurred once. Written as DNA, the CDR3 is TGTGCCAGCAGAGAGCCGGACACTGAAGCTTTCTTT. It translates to CASREPDTEAFF. The V and J genes are TRBV6-5 and TRBJ1-1, with D unclear. The V end lost 6 bases, the J end lost 3 bases, and 8 bases lay between the germline ends. This CDR3 is 12 amino acids long. From germline, CDR1 is MNHEY and CDR2 SVGAGI.

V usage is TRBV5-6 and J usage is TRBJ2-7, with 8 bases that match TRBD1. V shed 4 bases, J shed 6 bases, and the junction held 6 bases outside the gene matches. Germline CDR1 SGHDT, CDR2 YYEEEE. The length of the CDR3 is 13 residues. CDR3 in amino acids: CASSKTGVGEQYV. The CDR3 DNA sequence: TGTGCCAGCAGCAAGACAGGGGTGGGCGAGCAGTACGTC.

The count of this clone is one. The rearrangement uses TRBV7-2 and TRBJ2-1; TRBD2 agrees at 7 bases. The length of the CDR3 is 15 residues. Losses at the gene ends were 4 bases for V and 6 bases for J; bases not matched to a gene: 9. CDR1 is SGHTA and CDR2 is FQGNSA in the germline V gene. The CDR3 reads CASSSTSFLSNEQFF. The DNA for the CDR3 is TGTGCCAGCAGCTCGACTAGCTTTTTATCCAATGAGCAGTTCTTC.

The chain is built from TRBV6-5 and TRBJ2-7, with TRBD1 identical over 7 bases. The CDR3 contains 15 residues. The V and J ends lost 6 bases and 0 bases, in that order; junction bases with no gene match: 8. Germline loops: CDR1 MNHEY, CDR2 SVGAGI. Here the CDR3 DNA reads TGTGCCAGCAGAACTACAGGGGCCATCTCCTACGAGCAGTACTTC. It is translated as CASRTTGAISYEQYF.

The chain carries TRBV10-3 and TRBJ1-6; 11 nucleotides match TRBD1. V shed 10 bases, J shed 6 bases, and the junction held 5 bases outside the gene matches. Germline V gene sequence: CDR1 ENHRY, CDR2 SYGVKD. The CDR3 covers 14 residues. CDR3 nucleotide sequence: TGTGCCACCACCGGGACAGGGGGTAATTCACCCCTCCACTTT. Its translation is CATTGTGGNSPLHF.

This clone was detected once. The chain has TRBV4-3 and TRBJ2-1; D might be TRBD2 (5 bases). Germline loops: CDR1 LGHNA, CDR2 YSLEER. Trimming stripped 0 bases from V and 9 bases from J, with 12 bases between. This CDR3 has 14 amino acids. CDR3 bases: TGCGCCAGCAGCCAAGAGAGGGCATATAGTGAGCAGTTCTTC. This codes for CASSQERAYSEQFF.

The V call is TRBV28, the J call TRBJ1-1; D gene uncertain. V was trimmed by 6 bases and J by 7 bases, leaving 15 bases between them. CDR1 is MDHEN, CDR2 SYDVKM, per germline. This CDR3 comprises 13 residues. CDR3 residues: CASSRWEQIEAFF. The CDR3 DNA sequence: TGTGCCAGCAGCCGATGGGAGCAGATTGAAGCTTTCTTT.